The clone carrying this T cell receptor beta chain was seen many times. The sample belongs to a study of T cells in Graves' hyperthyroidism and ophthalmopathy. Amplification targeted TCR beta CDR3 regions from RNA transcripts. TCR CDR3 underwent first-round RT-PCR with the HTBI primer set. Using its own MiXCR run on the multiplex PCR reads, TCRdb lists one record per CDR3 protein. The data contain about 640,000 distinct CDR3 sequences, approximately 14% of them singletons. The clonotype originates from a woman aged 50 to 60 with Graves' ophthalmopathy. The sample was blood.

The CDR3 sequence is CASSEVQGATLWYGYTF. CDR3 coding DNA: TGTGCCAGCAGTGAAGTCCAGGGGGCGACGCTTTGGTATGGCTACACCTTC. The chain couples TRBV2 to TRBJ1-2; the match to TRBD1 covers 8 bases. V gave up 1 base and J gave up 5 bases; unmatched junction bases: 12. In germline, CDR1 is SNHLY, CDR2 FYNNEI. The CDR3 has 17 residues.